The subject of this entry is one T cell receptor beta chain. Sequencing was performed with immunoSEQ multiplex PCR; in TCRdb, only in-frame clones are kept and a portion is missing. The data contain fewer than 200,000 clones, approximately 86% of them singletons. The CDR3 length is 14 residues. With 7 bases clipped from V and 3 bases from J, the junction kept 9 bases outside the gene matches. Per the germline V gene, CDR1 is MNHEY and CDR2 is SVGEGT. The data were obtained in a study of blood T cell repertoires in COVID-19. Cohort placement rested on clinical history that participants reported themselves.

The chain uses TRBV6-2 or TRBV6-3 and TRBJ2-7; 7 positions match TRBD2. The sample was PBMCs or T cells enriched from blood (not recorded which). This TCR was sampled from a woman between 40 and 55 years old in a cohort exposed to, infected with or recovered from COVID-19 (not recorded which). The CDR3 DNA sequence: TGTGCCAGCACCCCCCGGGGGGAGGACTACGAGCAGTACTTC. This gives the protein CASTPRGEDYEQYF.